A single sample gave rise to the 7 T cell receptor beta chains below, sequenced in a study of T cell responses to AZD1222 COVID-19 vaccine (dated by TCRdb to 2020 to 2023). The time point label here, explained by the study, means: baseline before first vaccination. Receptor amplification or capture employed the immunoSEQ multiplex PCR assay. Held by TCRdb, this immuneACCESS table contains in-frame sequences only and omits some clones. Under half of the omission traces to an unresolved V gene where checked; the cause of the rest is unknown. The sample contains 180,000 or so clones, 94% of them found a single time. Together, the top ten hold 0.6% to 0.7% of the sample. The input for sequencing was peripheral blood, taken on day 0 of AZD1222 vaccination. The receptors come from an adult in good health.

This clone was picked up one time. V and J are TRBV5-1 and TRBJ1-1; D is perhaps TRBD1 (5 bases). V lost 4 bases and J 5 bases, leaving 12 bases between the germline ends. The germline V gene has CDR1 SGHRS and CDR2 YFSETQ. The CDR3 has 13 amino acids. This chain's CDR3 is CASSPDWGTEAFF. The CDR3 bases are TGCGCCAGCAGCCCGGATTGGGGGACTGAAGCTTTCTTT.

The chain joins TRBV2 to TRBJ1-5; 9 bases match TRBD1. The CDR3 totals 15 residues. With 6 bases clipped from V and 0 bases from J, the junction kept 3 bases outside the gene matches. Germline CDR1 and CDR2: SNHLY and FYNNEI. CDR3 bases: TGTGCCAGCAGCGTGGGACAGGGTAGCAATCAGCCCCAGCATTTT. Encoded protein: CASSVGQGSNQPQHF.

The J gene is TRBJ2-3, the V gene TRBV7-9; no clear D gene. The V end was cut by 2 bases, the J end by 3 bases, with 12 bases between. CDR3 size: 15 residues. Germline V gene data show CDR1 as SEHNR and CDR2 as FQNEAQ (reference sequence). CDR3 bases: TGTGCCAGCAGCTTATCCTCGCCATCAACAGATACGCAGTATTTT. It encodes CASSLSSPSTDTQYF.

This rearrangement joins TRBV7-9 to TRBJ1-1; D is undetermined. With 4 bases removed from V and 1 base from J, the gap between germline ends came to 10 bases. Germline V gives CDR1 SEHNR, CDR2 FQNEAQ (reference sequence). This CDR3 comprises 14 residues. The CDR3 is CASSSQKGNTEAFF. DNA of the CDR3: TGTGCCAGCAGCTCCCAAAAGGGGAACACTGAAGCTTTCTTT. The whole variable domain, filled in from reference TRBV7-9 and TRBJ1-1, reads DTGVSQNPRHKITKRGQNVTFRCDPISEHNRLYWYRQTLGQGPEFLTYFQNEAQLEKSRLLSDRFSAERPKGSFSTLEIQRTEQGDSAMYLCASSSQKGNTEAFFGQGTRLTVV.

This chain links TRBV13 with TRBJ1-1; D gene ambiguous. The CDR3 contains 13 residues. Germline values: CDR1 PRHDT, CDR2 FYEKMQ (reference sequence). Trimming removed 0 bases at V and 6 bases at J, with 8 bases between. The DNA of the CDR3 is TGTGCCAGCAGCTTAGGGGGCCCGCCTGAAGCTTTCTTT. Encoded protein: CASSLGGPPEAFF. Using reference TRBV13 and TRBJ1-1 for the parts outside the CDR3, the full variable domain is AAGVIQSPRHLIKEKRETATLKCYPIPRHDTVYWYQQGPGQDPQFLISFYEKMQSDKGSIPDRFSAQQFSDYHSELNMSSLELGDSALYFCASSLGGPPEAFFGQGTRLTVV.

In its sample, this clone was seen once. The CDR3 reads CASSSPHRAGTEAFF. The DNA for the CDR3 is TGTGCCAGCAGTTCTCCCCATAGGGCTGGGACTGAAGCTTTCTTT. This chain links TRBV28 with TRBJ1-1; D is undetermined. Trimming shortened V by 4 bases and J by 5 bases, and 17 bases separated the two germline ends. The CDR3 is made up of 15 amino acids. Germline loops: CDR1 MDHEN, CDR2 SYDVKM.

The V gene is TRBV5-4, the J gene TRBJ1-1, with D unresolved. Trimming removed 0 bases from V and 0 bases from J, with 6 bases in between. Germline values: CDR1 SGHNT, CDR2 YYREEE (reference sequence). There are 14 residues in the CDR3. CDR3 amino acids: CASSLGSMNTEAFF. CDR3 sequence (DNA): TGTGCCAGCAGCTTGGGATCAATGAACACTGAAGCTTTCTTT. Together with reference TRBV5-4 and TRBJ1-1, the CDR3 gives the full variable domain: ETGVTQSPTHLIKTRGQQVTLRCSSQSGHNTVSWYQQALGQGPQFIFQYYREEENGRGNFPPRFSGLQFPNYSSELNVNALELDDSALYLCASSLGSMNTEAFFGQGTRLTVV.